These 25 T cell receptor beta chains were all obtained from the same sample, sequenced in a study of OX40 agonist ivuxolimab in advanced cancers. Profiling relied on immunoSEQ multiplex PCR, and the TCRdb table lists in-frame clones only, not all of them. The sample has 80,000 or so clones, around 93% seen once; the top ten hold 14%. The sample was CD4+ or CD8+ T cells sorted from blood, taken in a trial of the OX40 agonist ivuxolimab. The source of these receptors is an adult with an advanced solid tumor such as melanoma, head and neck, liver or kidney cancer.

V and J are TRBV28 and TRBJ2-3, with TRBD1 matching 12 bases. The CDR3 spans 17 residues. Germline-derived CDR1 and CDR2 are MDHEN and SYDVKM. The J segment lost 6 bases and the V segment lost 4 bases, leaving 11 bases of the junction unmatched. CDR3 residues: CASSSTRDRGLVDTQYF. The CDR3 nucleotides read TGTGCCAGCAGTTCGACAAGGGACAGGGGGCTGGTGGATACGCAGTATTTT. Supplemented by reference TRBV28 and TRBJ2-3, the full variable domain reads DVKVTQSSRYLVKRTGEKVFLECVQDMDHENMFWYRQDPGLGLRLIYFSYDVKMKEKGDIPEGYSVSREKKERFSLILESASTNQTSMYLCASSSTRDRGLVDTQYFGPGTRLTVL.

V usage is TRBV28 and J usage is TRBJ1-5; no clear D gene. CDR3 length: 14 amino acids. With 2 bases removed from V and 6 bases from J, the gap between germline ends came to 11 bases. CDR1 is MDHEN and CDR2 is SYDVKM in the germline V gene. The CDR3 nucleotides read TGTGCCAGCAGTTTAATCCAGGAATTTCAGCCCCAGCATTTT. Translation: CASSLIQEFQPQHF.

This clone occurred once. The chain links TRBV18 to TRBJ2-3, with D maybe TRBD2 (5 bases). This CDR3 has 14 amino acids. Germline assignment: CDR1 KGHSH and CDR2 LQKENI. The ends were cut back, 3 bases at V and 5 bases at J, with 12 bases in the middle. This CDR3 reads CASSPLGDEDTQYF. CDR3 nucleotide sequence: TGTGCCAGCTCACCCCTCGGGGATGAAGATACGCAGTATTTT.

The chain links TRBV10-1 to TRBJ1-3, with TRBD1 as a possible D gene (6 bases). Trimming shortened V by 3 bases and J by 0 bases, and 9 bases separated the two germline ends. This CDR3 comprises 15 residues. Germline assignment: CDR1 WNHNN and CDR2 SYGVQD (reference sequence). The CDR3 sequence is CASSDTGSSGNTIYF. The CDR3 coding sequence is TGCGCCAGCAGTGATACAGGGAGCTCTGGAAACACCATATATTTT.

J is TRBJ2-3 and V is TRBV6-5; D may match TRBD1 or TRBD2 (5 bases each). V was clipped by 0 bases and J by 2 bases, with 9 bases between them. The V gene's germline CDR1 is MNHEY and CDR2 SVGAGI. This CDR3 comprises 15 residues. CDR3 in amino acids: CASSYSGRPTDTQYF. The CDR3 region has the DNA TGTGCCAGCAGTTACTCGGGACGGCCCACAGATACGCAGTATTTT.

The rearrangement joins TRBV19 to TRBJ1-6; D not resolved. The CDR3 loop spans 15 amino acids. CDR1 and CDR2 (germline): LNHDA, SQIVND (reference sequence). V was clipped by 1 base and J by 7 bases, with 11 bases between them. CDR3 amino acids: CASSIGWAKNSPLHF. The CDR3, as DNA: TGTGCCAGTAGTATAGGGTGGGCGAAGAATTCACCCCTCCACTTT.

J is TRBJ1-3 and V is TRBV11-3; D ambiguous. The CDR3 runs 15 residues. The germline CDR1 and CDR2 sequences are SGHNT and YENEEA. V was clipped by 3 bases and J by 4 bases, with 13 bases between them. CDR3 sequence: CASSFSSTPGNTIYF. For the CDR3, the DNA is TGTGCCAGCAGCTTCAGTAGTACGCCCGGAAACACCATATATTTT.

The J gene is TRBJ2-7, the V gene TRBV9; TRBD1 is a possible D gene (7 bases). This CDR3 spans 18 amino acids. Germline V CDR1 and CDR2: SGDLS, YYNGEE. Trimming took off 4 bases at V and 3 bases at J, with 26 bases between the two ends. The CDR3 DNA sequence: TGTGCCAGCAGCTCCCCCGAGGGGGGCAGGGGGAACAACTACGAGCAGTACTTC. Protein sequence: CASSSPEGGRGNNYEQYF. Using reference TRBV9 and TRBJ2-7 for the parts outside the CDR3, the full variable domain is DSGVTQTPKHLITATGQRVTLRCSPRSGDLSVYWYQQSLDQGLQFLIQYYNGEERAKGNILERFSAQQFPDLHSELNLSSLELGDSALYFCASSSPEGGRGNNYEQYFGPGTRLTVT.

The genes are TRBV7-9 and TRBJ1-5, with 7 bases fitting TRBD1. Germline assignment: CDR1 SEHNR and CDR2 FQNEAQ (reference sequence). J lost 4 bases, V lost 5 bases, and 8 bases had no gene match. CDR3 length: 15 amino acids. The CDR3 DNA sequence: TGTGCCAGCAGCCCCCCAGGGACAGTAAATCAGCCCCAGCATTTT. The encoded protein is CASSPPGTVNQPQHF.

The J gene is TRBJ2-5, the V gene TRBV4-3, with a weak D call TRBD2 (5 bases). Germline values: CDR1 LGHNA, CDR2 YSLEER. CDR3 length equals 15 residues. V lost 3 bases and J 5 bases, leaving 16 bases between the germline ends. The CDR3 sequence: CASSQSWTDVETQYF. The CDR3 DNA reads TGCGCCAGCAGCCAGTCTTGGACTGACGTGGAGACCCAGTACTTC.

This chain joins TRBV30 and TRBJ2-7; 12 bases match TRBD1. With V trimmed by 2 bases and J by 4 bases, 3 bases remained unmatched. The CDR3 sequence is 14 residues long. Germline lookup yields CDR1 GTSNPN and CDR2 SVGIG (reference sequence). CDR3 region: CAWSPGQGAYEQYF. CDR3 DNA: TGTGCCTGGAGTCCGGGACAGGGGGCTTACGAGCAGTACTTC.

This chain connects TRBV7-2 to TRBJ1-2, with 9 positions matching TRBD1. CDR1 and CDR2 from the germline V gene are SGHTA and FQGNSA. The CDR3 has 16 residues. Trimming took 7 bases from V and 3 from J; bases not matched to a gene: 12. CDR3 sequence (DNA): TGTGCCAGCAACGGGGGGGGACAGGGAGTGGACTATGGCTACACCTTC. Protein: CASNGGGQGVDYGYTF.

The sample holds one count of this clone. CDR3 sequence reads: CASSQMTRGAPGEAFF. CDR3 DNA sequence: TGCGCCAGCAGCCAGATGACTAGGGGGGCGCCCGGCGAAGCTTTCTTT. V and J are TRBV4-1 and TRBJ1-1; D perhaps matches TRBD1 (6 bases). The germline gives CDR1 MGHRA, CDR2 YSYEKL. Deletions cut 3 bases from V and 8 bases from J, with 22 bases between. There are 16 residues in the CDR3.

This chain connects TRBV28 to TRBJ1-5, with D unclear. Trimming removed 6 bases from V and 2 bases from J, with 11 bases in between. The CDR3 spans 14 residues. CDR1 is MDHEN, CDR2 SYDVKM, per germline. CDR3 region: CASSLPRGNQPQHF. As DNA, the CDR3 is TGTGCCAGCAGCCTCCCAAGGGGCAATCAGCCCCAGCATTTT.

The rearrangement uses TRBV2 and TRBJ1-1; 7 bases are shared with TRBD1. The CDR3 is made up of 13 amino acids. The V gene's germline CDR1 is SNHLY and CDR2 FYNNEI. V was clipped by 10 bases and J by 1 base; unmatched bases: 6. CDR3 region: CATGRTGNTEAFF. CDR3 DNA: TGTGCCACAGGAAGGACAGGGAACACTGAAGCTTTCTTT.

This CDR3 is CASRGGNEQFF. CDR3 nucleotide sequence: TGTGCCAGCAGAGGGGGCAATGAGCAGTTCTTC. The rearrangement joins TRBV6-5 to TRBJ2-1; D possibly corresponds to TRBD1 (6 bases). V lost 6 bases, J lost 6 bases, and 6 bases lay in between. Germline CDR1 and CDR2: MNHEY and SVGAGI. This CDR3 spans 11 amino acids.

The V call is TRBV7-6, the J call TRBJ2-5; a possible D gene is TRBD2 (6 bases). Trimming removed 0 bases from V and 2 bases from J, with 10 bases in between. Germline assignment: CDR1 SGHVS and CDR2 FNYEAQ. The CDR3 runs 15 residues. The CDR3, as DNA: TGTGCCAGCAGCTTAGCTCGGGGGAATCAAGAGACCCAGTACTTC. It encodes CASSLARGNQETQYF. The full variable domain, its missing parts supplied by reference TRBV7-6 and TRBJ2-5, is GAGVSQSPRYKVTKRGQDVALRCDPISGHVSLYWYRQALGQGPEFLTYFNYEAQQDKSGLPNDRFSAERPEGSISTLTIQRTEQRDSAMYRCASSLARGNQETQYFGPGTRLLVL.

The chain uses TRBV27 and TRBJ2-1; tentatively, D is TRBD2 (5 bases). The CDR3 contains 15 residues. The germline V gene has CDR1 MNHEY and CDR2 SMNVEV (reference sequence). V dropped 8 bases and J dropped 0 bases, with 14 bases sitting between them. The CDR3 here is CASAFGVSSYNEQFF. CDR3 nucleotides: TGTGCCAGCGCCTTCGGGGTTAGCTCCTACAATGAGCAGTTCTTC.

This clone was observed a single time. This chain joins TRBV7-8 and TRBJ1-1; the D is unclear. There are 15 residues in the CDR3. The V gene's germline CDR1 is SGHVS and CDR2 FQNEAQ. V was cut by 2 bases and J by 2 bases, with 12 bases left in between. The DNA of the CDR3 is TGTGCCAGCAGCTTAACACAAGATATTAACACTGAAGCTTTCTTT. This sequence encodes CASSLTQDINTEAFF.

The V gene is TRBV7-9, the J gene TRBJ2-3; D remains ambiguous. The V gene's germline CDR1 is SEHNR and CDR2 FQNEAQ (reference sequence). The CDR3 contains 15 residues. V was clipped by 2 bases and J by 3 bases, with 12 bases between them. DNA for the CDR3: TGTGCCAGCAGCTTAAACCCCCGACCTACAGATACGCAGTATTTT. It is translated as CASSLNPRPTDTQYF.

This sequence joins TRBV28 and TRBJ2-1; 7 bases match TRBD1. The germline CDR1 and CDR2 sequences are MDHEN and SYDVKM. The V and J ends lost 3 bases and 7 bases, in that order; junction bases with no gene match: 3. The CDR3 spans 13 residues. CDR3 region: CASSFFRGNEQFF. The CDR3 coding sequence is TGTGCCAGCAGTTTTTTCAGGGGGAATGAGCAGTTCTTC.

The chain has TRBV29-1 and TRBJ2-6, with D possibly being TRBD1 (6 bases). The ends were cut back, 4 bases at V and 0 bases at J, with 7 bases in the middle. The CDR3 has 14 residues. Germline assignment: CDR1 SQVTM and CDR2 ANQGSEA. The CDR3 DNA reads TGCAGCGTTGGGACAGTCTCTGGGGCCAACGTCCTGACTTTC. It is translated as CSVGTVSGANVLTF.

This chain joins TRBV28 and TRBJ1-5; no reliable D call. Trimming took off 10 bases at V and 2 bases at J, with 9 bases between the two ends. The CDR3 covers 12 residues. Germline-derived CDR1 and CDR2 are MDHEN and SYDVKM. This CDR3 reads CATRLGNQPQHF. Here the CDR3 DNA reads TGTGCCACCAGGTTGGGCAATCAGCCCCAGCATTTT.

This chain connects TRBV4-3 to TRBJ2-7; 7 nucleotides match TRBD1. The V segment lost 4 bases and the J segment 1 base; nucleotides outside the gene matches: 10. This CDR3 is built from 16 residues. The germline gives CDR1 LGHNA, CDR2 YSLEER. CDR3 region: CASSPAYPGQSYEQYF. The CDR3, as DNA: TGCGCCAGCAGCCCCGCCTATCCGGGACAGTCCTACGAGCAGTACTTC.

The rearrangement uses TRBV19 and TRBJ2-1, with D maybe TRBD1 (6 bases). The germline V and J ends were trimmed by 7 bases and 2 bases, with 12 bases remaining between them. Germline V gene lookup returns CDR1 LNHDA and CDR2 SQIVND (reference sequence). The CDR3 extends over 14 amino acids. This CDR3 reads CASTPRDTYNEQFF. The CDR3 nucleotides read TGTGCCAGTACCCCAAGGGACACCTACAATGAGCAGTTCTTC. Together with reference TRBV19 and TRBJ2-1, the CDR3 gives the full variable domain: DGGITQSPKYLFRKEGQNVTLSCEQNLNHDAMYWYRQDPGQGLRLIYYSQIVNDFQKGDIAEGYSVSREKKESFPLTVTSAQKNPTAFYLCASTPRDTYNEQFFGPGTRLTVL.